This T cell receptor (beta chain) was captured in a study of blood T cell repertoires in COVID-19. Across the whole study: PBMCs, B-cell-depleted T cells, or T cells were the source of the cDNA or gDNA that made up the material.

V trimming: 4 bases; J trimming: 3 bases; junction bases outside the gene matches: 9. The germline gives CDR1 LGHNA, CDR2 YSLEER. This CDR3 contains 16 residues. Clones were sequenced by immunoSEQ multiplex PCR, and TCRdb holds only the in-frame ones, with some missing. This table holds roughly 240,000 clones, roughly four fifths found once. Sequenced input: peripheral blood. This sequence originates from a woman older than 75 with acute or convalescent COVID-19. The chain links TRBV4-3 to TRBJ1-2; 9 positions match TRBD1. The CDR3, as DNA: TGCGCCAGCAGCCTTACCGGACAGGGGCAGGACTATGGCTACACCTTC. Its protein product is CASSLTGQGQDYGYTF.